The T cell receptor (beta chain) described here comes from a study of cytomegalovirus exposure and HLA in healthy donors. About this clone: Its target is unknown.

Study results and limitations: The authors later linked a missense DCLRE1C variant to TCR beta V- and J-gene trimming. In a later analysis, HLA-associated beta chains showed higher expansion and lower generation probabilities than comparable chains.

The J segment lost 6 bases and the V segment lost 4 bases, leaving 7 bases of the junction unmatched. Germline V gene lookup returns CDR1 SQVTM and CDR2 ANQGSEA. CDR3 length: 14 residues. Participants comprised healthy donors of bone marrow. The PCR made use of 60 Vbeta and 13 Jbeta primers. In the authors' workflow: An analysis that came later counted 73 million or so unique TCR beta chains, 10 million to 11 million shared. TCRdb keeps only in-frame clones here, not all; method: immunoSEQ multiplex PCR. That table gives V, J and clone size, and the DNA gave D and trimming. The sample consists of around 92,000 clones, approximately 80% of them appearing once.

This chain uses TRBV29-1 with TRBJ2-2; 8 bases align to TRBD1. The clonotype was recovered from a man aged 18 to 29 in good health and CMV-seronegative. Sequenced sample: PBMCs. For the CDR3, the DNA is TGCAGCGTTGGTCAGGGGGCTCAGGCCGGGGAGCTGTTTTTT. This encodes CSVGQGAQAGELFF.